The 28 T cell receptor beta chains below all came from one sample that was sequenced in a study of T cells in Graves' hyperthyroidism and ophthalmopathy. What was amplified from RNA transcripts were TCR beta CDR3 regions. Carried out on the TCR CDR3, a first-round RT-PCR used the HTBI primer set. TCRdb reanalysed the multiplex PCR reads using MiXCR and keeps one entry per CDR3 protein. The sample yields hundreds of thousands of distinct CDR3 sequences, about a fifth seen once. The specimen sequenced was blood. All receptors come from a woman aged 18-29 years with Graves' hyperthyroidism.

J is TRBJ2-7 and V is TRBV6-1, with D possibly TRBD1 on 5 matching bases. This CDR3 is 15 amino acids long. Germline V gives CDR1 MNHNS, CDR2 SASEGT. Between the trimmed V and J ends, which lost 2 bases and 0 bases, there was a span of 11 bases. The DNA for the CDR3 is TGTGCCAGCAGTGAACGGACACAAAGCTCCTACGAGCAGTACTTC. Translation: CASSERTQSSYEQYF.

This clonotype was seen at least ten times. V usage is TRBV5-4 and J usage is TRBJ1-1, with TRBD1 matching 10 bases. CDR1 is SGHNT and CDR2 is YYREEE in the germline V gene (reference sequence). The V and J ends lost 0 bases and 0 bases, in that order; junction bases with no gene match: 5. This CDR3 is built from 17 residues. The CDR3 region has the DNA TGTGCCAGCAGCTTGGCGGGACAGGGGCACATGAACACTGAAGCTTTCTTT. This sequence encodes CASSLAGQGHMNTEAFF.

This clonotype was counted many times. The chain carries TRBV2 and TRBJ2-3; 7 bases align to TRBD2. From germline, CDR1 is SNHLY and CDR2 FYNNEI. CDR3 length: 13 amino acids. V shed 7 bases, J shed 0 bases, and the junction held 1 base outside the gene matches. DNA of the CDR3: TGTGCCAGCATGCGGGGGAGCACAGATACGCAGTATTTT. It specifies CASMRGSTDTQYF.

The CDR3 loop is CATHSPRGYYEQYF. In DNA, the CDR3 is TGTGCCACCCATTCACCCCGAGGGTACTACGAGCAGTACTTC. The chain recombines TRBV24-1 with TRBJ2-7, with D maybe TRBD2 (5 bases). Germline assignment: CDR1 KGHDR and CDR2 SFDVKD. V lost 9 bases, J lost 3 bases, and 17 bases lay in between. CDR3 length: 14 residues.

This clonotype occurred many times. V is TRBV28 and J is TRBJ2-5; the match to TRBD1 covers 8 bases. The CDR3 is 14 amino acids. Germline lookup yields CDR1 MDHEN and CDR2 SYDVKM. V lost 7 bases to trimming and J lost 1 base; unmatched junction nucleotides: 5. CDR3 nucleotides: TGTGCCAGCAAGACAGGGGTGTCCCAAGAGACCCAGTACTTC. It encodes CASKTGVSQETQYF. Full variable domain (outside the CDR3, taken from reference TRBV28 and TRBJ2-5): DVKVTQSSRYLVKRTGEKVFLECVQDMDHENMFWYRQDPGLGLRLIYFSYDVKMKEKGDIPEGYSVSREKKERFSLILESASTNQTSMYLCASKTGVSQETQYFGPGTRLLVL.

This clonotype was recorded many times. The chain combines TRBV10-3 with TRBJ2-5; D is possibly TRBD2 (5 bases). The CDR3 is 14 amino acids. Between the trimmed V and J ends, which lost 6 bases and 5 bases, there was a span of 16 bases. Germline loops: CDR1 ENHRY, CDR2 SYGVKD. Written as DNA, the CDR3 is TGTGCCATCAGGGATTCACGGGGTGAGGAGACCCAGTACTTC. Amino acid sequence: CAIRDSRGEETQYF.

This clonotype showed up many times. This chain links TRBV7-8 with TRBJ2-5; TRBD2 aligns across 9 bases. Losses at the gene ends were 5 bases for V and 9 bases for J; bases not matched to a gene: 10. The CDR3 runs 14 residues. Germline V lookup: CDR1 SGHVS, CDR2 FQNEAQ. Written as DNA, the CDR3 is TGTGCCAGCAGCCAGCAGCGGGGGGACCAGTCCCAGTACTTC. It translates to CASSQQRGDQSQYF.

This clonotype was recorded once. An end of the junction differs from the germline gene, which may be a read error. The chain recombines TRBV7-2 with TRBJ2-7; 8 positions match TRBD2. Germline loops: CDR1 SGHTA, CDR2 FQGNSA. CDR3 length: 15 amino acids. CDR3 protein: CASSVAGRPLDEQYF. The CDR3 DNA reads TGTGCCAGCAGCGTAGCGGGAAGGCCCCTAGACGAGCAGTACTTC.

The rearrangement uses TRBV7-2 and TRBJ1-1; D is possibly TRBD1 (6 bases). Trimming removed 1 base at V and 6 bases at J, with 12 bases between. Germline V gene sequence: CDR1 SGHTA, CDR2 FQGNSA. The length of the CDR3 is 14 residues. The CDR3 region has the DNA TGTGCCAGCAGCTTAGATGTCGGACAGCCTGAAGCTTTCTTT. It is translated as CASSLDVGQPEAFF.

This clonotype was counted many times. The chain is built from TRBV6-1 and TRBJ2-7; 7 nucleotides align to TRBD2. CDR3 length: 14 amino acids. CDR1 MNHNS and CDR2 SASEGT come from the germline V gene. With 6 bases clipped from V and 0 bases from J, the junction kept 5 bases outside the gene matches. The CDR3 DNA is TGTGCCAGCAGCCTGGGACTAACCTCCTACGAGCAGTACTTC. Protein sequence: CASSLGLTSYEQYF.

The rearrangement joins TRBV10-3 to TRBJ1-2; 8 nucleotides align to TRBD1. Germline V gene sequence: CDR1 ENHRY, CDR2 SYGVKD. This CDR3 contains 13 residues. The J segment lost 3 bases and the V segment lost 10 bases, leaving 7 bases of the junction unmatched. The CDR3 region is CATGAGGDYGYTF. The CDR3 DNA reads as TGTGCCACGGGGGCAGGGGGCGACTATGGCTACACCTTC.

This clonotype was seen at least ten times. This sequence joins TRBV29-1 and TRBJ1-2; the D gene is possibly TRBD1 (5 bases). Germline assignment: CDR1 SQVTM and CDR2 ANQGSEA. There are 12 residues in the CDR3. CDR3 loop: CSTMDTQDGYTF. As DNA, the CDR3 is TGCAGTACCATGGACACCCAGGATGGCTACACCTTC.

This clonotype came up many times. The rearrangement joins TRBV24-1 to TRBJ1-5; D not resolved. Germline V gene data show CDR1 as KGHDR and CDR2 as SFDVKD. This CDR3 is 14 amino acids long. V lost 3 bases and J lost 8, with 13 bases in between. CDR3 loop: CATSDPTGREPQHF. The DNA of the CDR3 is TGTGCCACCAGTGATCCGACGGGCCGGGAGCCCCAGCATTTT.

This clonotype was picked up many times. This chain uses TRBV11-2 with TRBJ1-2; tentative D call: TRBD1 (6 bases). The V end was cut by 3 bases, the J end by 6 bases, with 11 bases between. CDR3 length: 13 residues. In germline, CDR1 is SGHAT, CDR2 FQNNGV. The DNA of the CDR3 is TGTGCCAGCAGCTTCCAGGGGTTGGATGGCTACACCTTC. Encoded protein: CASSFQGLDGYTF.

Turning to this clonotype: This could be a read error, since a much larger clone is one nucleotide away. Likely a read error: the CDR3 ends without its conserved phenylalanine or tryptophan. The CDR3 here is CSALAASSYEQYL. CDR3 nucleotide sequence: TGCAGTGCTTTAGCCGCCAGCTCCTACGAGCAGTACTTA. The chain couples TRBV20-1 to TRBJ2-7, with D unclear. From germline, CDR1 is DFQATT and CDR2 SNEGSKA (reference sequence). CDR3 length: 13 amino acids. Between the trimmed V and J ends, which lost 5 bases and 0 bases, there was a span of 11 bases.

This clonotype was seen repeatedly, ten times or more. This chain uses TRBV4-2 with TRBJ2-7, with TRBD1 identical over 10 bases. Germline V gene lookup returns CDR1 LGHNA and CDR2 YNFKEQ. The CDR3 spans 15 residues. The V and J ends lost 5 bases and 3 bases, in that order; junction bases with no gene match: 7. In DNA form, the CDR3 reads TGTGCCAGCAGCTACGGACAGGGGGTTGACTACGAGCAGTACTTC. Its protein product is CASSYGQGVDYEQYF.

The chain carries TRBV6-2 or TRBV6-3 and TRBJ1-1, with D unresolved. The germline gives CDR1 MNHEY, CDR2 SVGEGT. The germline V and J ends were trimmed by 2 bases and 6 bases, with 10 bases remaining between them. This CDR3 comprises 13 residues. The CDR3 sequence: CASSYVKGSEAFF. CDR3 bases: TGTGCCAGCAGTTACGTAAAGGGTTCTGAAGCTTTCTTT.

This rearrangement joins TRBV5-1 to TRBJ2-5; D is possibly TRBD2 (6 bases). This CDR3 is built from 13 residues. Trimming shortened V by 1 base and J by 5 bases, and 9 bases separated the two germline ends. Germline values: CDR1 SGHRS, CDR2 YFSETQ. The CDR3, as DNA: TGCGCCAGCAGCTTGCCGGAGGGTGAGACCCAGTACTTC. Amino acids: CASSLPEGETQYF.

This chain links TRBV28 with TRBJ1-2; D is uncertain. Germline-derived CDR1 and CDR2 are MDHEN and SYDVKM. Trimming removed 1 base from V and 4 bases from J, with 19 bases in between. This CDR3 region has 17 residues. This CDR3 reads CASSLSASSLLGYGYTF. CDR3 DNA sequence: TGTGCCAGCAGTTTATCGGCGTCGTCTCTCTTGGGCTATGGCTACACCTTC.

The rearrangement joins TRBV13 to TRBJ1-1; D gene uncertain. CDR3 length: 16 amino acids. CDR1 and CDR2 (germline): PRHDT, FYEKMQ (reference sequence). V lost 5 bases and J lost 0, with 16 bases in between. The CDR3 here is CASSPRGRRLNTEAFF. CDR3 DNA: TGTGCCAGCAGCCCCCGCGGGCGCCGCCTGAACACTGAAGCTTTCTTT.

The rearrangement links TRBV7-2 to TRBJ1-2; no firm D call. Germline CDR1 reads SGHTA; CDR2 reads FQGNSA. Between the trimmed V and J ends, which lost 1 base and 11 bases, there was a span of 14 bases. The CDR3 sequence is 13 residues long. Written as DNA, the CDR3 is TGTGCCAGCAGCTTAGTAAGGCAGGACGGTTACACCTTC. As protein: CASSLVRQDGYTF.

With respect to this clonotype: The CDR3 does not end in the conserved phenylalanine or tryptophan, so this is likely a read error. J is TRBJ2-2 and V is TRBV11-3, with D hard to call. The CDR3 consists of 13 residues. CDR1 and CDR2 from the germline V gene are SGHNT and YENEEA. Deletions cut 0 bases from V and 6 bases from J, with 5 bases between. This chain's CDR3 is CASSLDGPGELFY. The CDR3 coding sequence is TGTGCCAGCAGCTTAGATGGGCCCGGGGAGCTGTTTTAT.

The chain joins TRBV7-2 to TRBJ2-7, with D possibly matching TRBD1 (6 bases). Trimming pared 1 base from V and 6 bases from J, leaving 13 bases between. The CDR3 spans 14 residues. Germline CDR1 and CDR2: SGHTA and FQGNSA. DNA of the CDR3: TGTGCCAGCAGCTTAGAATCAGGGGTGGGCGAGCAGTACTTC. Its protein product is CASSLESGVGEQYF.

Ten or more counts support this clonotype. The J gene is TRBJ1-2, the V gene TRBV20-1, with TRBD1 as a possible D gene (5 bases). The CDR3 length is 13 residues. Germline loops: CDR1 DFQATT, CDR2 SNEGSKA (reference sequence). Deletions cut 3 bases from V and 5 bases from J, with 13 bases between. The CDR3 reads CSASGGKFYGYTF. The CDR3 coding sequence is TGCAGTGCTAGCGGGGGGAAATTTTATGGCTACACCTTC.

The chain joins TRBV7-9 to TRBJ1-5; D remains ambiguous. This CDR3 region has 15 residues. V dropped 3 bases and J dropped 4 bases, with 13 bases sitting between them. Germline V lookup: CDR1 SEHNR, CDR2 FQNEAQ (reference sequence). Here the CDR3 DNA reads TGTGCCAGCAGCTTTAGAGTGGAACGAAATCAGCCCCAGCATTTT. Translating it yields CASSFRVERNQPQHF.

This clonotype has only a few counts. The chain employs TRBV6-1 and TRBJ1-1, with 7 positions matching TRBD1. Trimming removed 6 bases from V and 11 bases from J; junction bases left unmatched: 9. Germline loops: CDR1 MNHNS, CDR2 SASEGT. This CDR3 region has 12 residues. In DNA form, the CDR3 reads TGTGCCAGCAGCAAGACAGGGTTTGGGGCTTTCTTT. Its protein product is CASSKTGFGAFF.

This clonotype was seen ten or more times. The chain links TRBV28 to TRBJ1-1, with TRBD1 as a possible D gene (6 bases). The CDR3 extends over 17 amino acids. Germline CDR1 MDHEN, CDR2 SYDVKM. Trimming took off 5 bases at V and 1 base at J, with 20 bases between the two ends. The CDR3 nucleotides read TGTGCCAGCAGTCCCCTTTCTTATACAGGGTGGAACACTGAAGCTTTCTTT. Protein product: CASSPLSYTGWNTEAFF.

This clonotype was found many times. The chain has TRBV28 and TRBJ2-2; no definite D call. The germline V gene encodes CDR1 MDHEN and CDR2 SYDVKM. V lost 4 bases to trimming and J lost 7 bases, with 10 bases between them. CDR3 length: 13 residues. As DNA, the CDR3 is TGTGCCAGCAGTTCCCGTGAGGACGGGGAGCTGTTTTTT. Residues: CASSSREDGELFF.